Detailed here is one T cell receptor beta chain. The antigen is not known. The sample is drawn from a study of OX40 agonist ivuxolimab in advanced cancers. Study-wide findings and caveats: Nonresponders, in some cases, also had low normalized T-cell clonal expansion.

Per germline, CDR1 SNHLY and CDR2 FYNNEI. The CDR3 extends over 16 amino acids. V dropped 7 bases and J dropped 0 bases, with 13 bases sitting between them. Profiling relied on immunoSEQ multiplex PCR, and the TCRdb table lists in-frame clones only, not all of them. The sample carries fewer than 45,000 clones, approximately 87% recorded once. The receptor comes from an adult with an advanced solid tumor such as melanoma, head and neck, liver or kidney cancer. The chain combines TRBV2 with TRBJ2-6; D possibly uses TRBD1 or TRBD2 (5 bases each). Here the sequenced sample was CD4+ or CD8+ T cells sorted from blood, taken in a trial of the OX40 agonist ivuxolimab. CDR3 region: CASTWDGRSGANVLTF. DNA of the CDR3: TGTGCCAGCACCTGGGACGGGCGCTCTGGGGCCAACGTCCTGACTTTC. Combining the CDR3 with reference TRBV2 and TRBJ2-6 gives the whole variable domain EPEVTQTPSHQVTQMGQEVILRCVPISNHLYFYWYRQILGQKVEFLVSFYNNEISEKSEIFDDQFSVERPDGSNFTLKIRSTKLEDSAMYFCASTWDGRSGANVLTFGAGSRLTVL.